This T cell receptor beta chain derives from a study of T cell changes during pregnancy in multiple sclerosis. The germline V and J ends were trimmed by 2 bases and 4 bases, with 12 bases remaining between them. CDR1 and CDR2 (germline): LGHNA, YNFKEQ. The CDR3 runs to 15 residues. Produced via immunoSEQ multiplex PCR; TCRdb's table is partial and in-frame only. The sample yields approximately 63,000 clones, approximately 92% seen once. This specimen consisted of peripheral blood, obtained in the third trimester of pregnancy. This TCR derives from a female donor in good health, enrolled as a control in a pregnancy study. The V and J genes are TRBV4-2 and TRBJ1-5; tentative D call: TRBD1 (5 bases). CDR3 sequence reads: CASSQSLEGNQPQHF. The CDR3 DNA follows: TGTGCCAGCAGCCAATCCTTGGAGGGGAATCAGCCCCAGCATTTT.